The 32 T cell receptor beta chains given below trace back to one sample, sequenced in a study of technical replicates of blood from a handful of donors. Data came from immunoSEQ multiplex PCR; TCRdb stores just in-frame clones and leaves some out. Of 35,000 to 50,000 clones listed, around 97% were seen once; the top ten hold about 0.4%. The specimen was T cells isolated from PBMCs. The source of these receptors is a human donor in good health.

This chain connects TRBV5-4 to TRBJ2-7, with 10 nucleotides matching TRBD2. CDR1 and CDR2 (germline): SGHNT, YYREEE (reference sequence). The CDR3 is made up of 16 amino acids. V lost 4 bases, J lost 3 bases, and 10 bases stayed unmatched. CDR3 in DNA: TGTGCCAGCAGCACCCCGGGACTAGCGCCTGACTACGAGCAGTACTTC. It translates to CASSTPGLAPDYEQYF.

This clone was seen once. In DNA, the CDR3 is TGTGCCTGGAGTCCGGGACTAGAGGAGACCCAGTACTTC. Its protein is CAWSPGLEETQYF. The rearrangement uses TRBV30 and TRBJ2-5, with 8 nucleotides matching TRBD2. The CDR3 is 13 amino acids. V lost 2 bases to trimming and J lost 5 bases; unmatched junction nucleotides: 4. Germline lookup yields CDR1 GTSNPN and CDR2 SVGIG (reference sequence).

The chain combines TRBV6-5 with TRBJ2-7, with TRBD1 identical over 10 bases. The CDR3 is 13 amino acids. Looked up from germline, CDR1 is MNHEY and CDR2 is SVGAGI. The junction had 5 bases not matched to a gene; V was cut back by 7 bases and J by 5 bases. CDR3 sequence (DNA): TGTGCCAGCATGGGACAGGGGCACCACGAGCAGTACTTC. Translated: CASMGQGHHEQYF.

The chain links TRBV30 to TRBJ1-3; possibly TRBD1 for D (5 bases). The V and J ends lost 5 bases and 4 bases respectively, with 9 bases between them. The CDR3 spans 12 residues. Germline CDR1 GTSNPN, CDR2 SVGIG (reference sequence). The CDR3 DNA follows: TGTGCCTGGGGAGGGACCGGAAACACCATATATTTT. Its translation is CAWGGTGNTIYF.

This clone was detected only once. This chain uses TRBV5-6 with TRBJ1-2; D ambiguous. Per germline, CDR1 SGHDT and CDR2 YYEEEE. Trimming stripped 4 bases from V and 2 bases from J, with 9 bases between. This CDR3 spans 13 amino acids. CDR3 protein: CASSPGDNYGYTF. CDR3 DNA: TGTGCCAGCAGCCCCGGAGACAACTATGGCTACACCTTC.

The chain combines TRBV7-3 with TRBJ2-2; D gene uncertain. This CDR3 contains 12 residues. Germline-derived CDR1 and CDR2 are SGHTA and FQGTGA. V dropped 4 bases and J dropped 6 bases, with 6 bases sitting between them. The CDR3 loop reads CASSSRPGELFF. The CDR3 DNA follows: TGTGCCAGCAGCTCGAGGCCCGGGGAGCTGTTTTTT. Variable domain in full (rest from reference TRBV7-3 and TRBJ2-2): GAGVSQTPSNKVTEKGKYVELRCDPISGHTALYWYRQSLGQGPEFLIYFQGTGAADDSGLPNDRFFAVRPEGSVSTLKIQRTERGDSAVYLCASSSRPGELFFGEGSRLTVL.

This sequence joins TRBV5-1 and TRBJ1-2; D is ambiguous. Germline-derived CDR1 and CDR2 are SGHRS and YFSETQ. The CDR3 has 15 amino acids. V was shortened by 4 bases and J by 1 base, with 14 bases between the two germline ends. CDR3 loop: CASSPRRGSNYGYTF. The CDR3, as DNA: TGCGCCAGCAGCCCCCGTCGAGGGAGTAACTATGGCTACACCTTC.

The chain uses TRBV11-1 and TRBJ2-3; a possible D gene is TRBD2 (6 bases). The V end was cut by 2 bases, the J end by 2 bases, with 17 bases between. This CDR3 has 17 amino acids. Germline-derived CDR1 and CDR2 are SGHAT and FQDESV (reference sequence). CDR3 sequence (DNA): TGTGCCAGCAGCTTACTTTTAGGGCGGGGTTTCACAGATACGCAGTATTTT. Its translation is CASSLLLGRGFTDTQYF.

The V and J genes are TRBV5-6 and TRBJ2-6; D gene unclear. The CDR3 extends over 16 amino acids. CDR1 SGHDT and CDR2 YYEEEE come from the germline V gene. Trimming cost V 6 bases and J 0 bases, with 13 bases left between them. CDR3: CASTPVQLSGANVLTF. In DNA form, the CDR3 reads TGTGCCAGCACCCCTGTACAGCTCTCTGGGGCCAACGTCCTGACTTTC. The whole variable domain, remainder taken from reference TRBV5-6 and TRBJ2-6, is DAGVTQSPTHLIKTRGQQVTLRCSPKSGHDTVSWYQQALGQGPQFIFQYYEEEERQRGNFPDRFSGHQFPNYSSELNVNALLLGDSALYLCASTPVQLSGANVLTFGAGSRLTVL.

The rearrangement joins TRBV28 to TRBJ2-5, with a possible D match to TRBD2 (6 bases). Germline CDR1 is MDHEN and CDR2 is SYDVKM. The CDR3 contains 13 residues. Trimming took off 6 bases at V and 5 bases at J, with 13 bases between the two ends. CDR3 loop: CASSLRGRETQYF. In nucleotides, the CDR3 is TGTGCCAGCAGCCTCCGGGGGAGGGAGACCCAGTACTTC.

The chain has TRBV5-1 and TRBJ1-1; tentative D call: TRBD1 (5 bases). The germline V and J ends were trimmed by 0 bases and 5 bases, with 11 bases remaining between them. The germline gives CDR1 SGHRS, CDR2 YFSETQ. The CDR3 consists of 14 residues. The CDR3 spells CASSLEAGMTEAFF. CDR3 DNA: TGCGCCAGCAGCTTGGAAGCAGGGATGACTGAAGCTTTCTTT.

This rearrangement joins TRBV2 to TRBJ2-3, with TRBD2 identical over 14 bases. After removal of 8 bases from V and 3 bases from J, the junction contained 4 bases not matched to a gene. From germline, CDR1 is SNHLY and CDR2 FYNNEI. This CDR3 is built from 15 residues. Here the CDR3 DNA reads TGTGCCAGCTTGCGACTAGCGGGAGGGACAGATACGCAGTATTTT. It codes for CASLRLAGGTDTQYF.

The rearrangement links TRBV19 to TRBJ1-5, with a weak D call TRBD1 (6 bases). The CDR3 loop spans 15 amino acids. V gave up 7 bases and J gave up 2 bases, with 15 bases separating them. CDR1 is LNHDA, CDR2 SQIVND, per germline (reference sequence). CDR3 loop: CASKESRGGNQPQHF. The CDR3 DNA reads TGTGCCAGTAAAGAATCCAGGGGAGGCAATCAGCCCCAGCATTTT.

This clone is a singleton in its sample. V usage is TRBV10-3 and J usage is TRBJ2-7; 8 nucleotides match TRBD2. The CDR3 has 13 residues. With 5 bases clipped from V and 3 bases from J, the junction kept 3 bases outside the gene matches. Germline V gene lookup returns CDR1 ENHRY and CDR2 SYGVKD. This CDR3 reads CAISPGTSYEQYF. CDR3 nucleotides: TGTGCCATCAGTCCCGGGACTAGCTACGAGCAGTACTTC.

The chain has TRBV7-3 and TRBJ2-7, with D unclear. Trimming shortened V by 6 bases and J by 0 bases, and 9 bases separated the two germline ends. Per germline, CDR1 SGHTA and CDR2 FQGTGA. The CDR3 consists of 13 residues. The CDR3 nucleotides are TGTGCCAGCAGAACCGCCAGCTCCTACGAGCAGTACTTC. Translated, it gives CASRTASSYEQYF.

The J gene is TRBJ2-1, the V gene TRBV25-1, with D maybe TRBD1 (6 bases). The CDR3 has 14 amino acids. V shed 1 base and J shed 12 bases, with 16 bases lying between them. In germline, CDR1 is MGHDK, CDR2 SYGVNS. The CDR3 spells CASSESVGADRQFF. CDR3 nucleotide sequence: TGTGCCAGCAGTGAATCGGTGGGGGCGGACCGGCAGTTCTTC.

The rearrangement joins TRBV5-5 to TRBJ2-5; TRBD1 agrees at 9 bases. J was trimmed by 5 bases and V by 4 bases; bases with no gene match: 9. The CDR3 extends over 15 amino acids. The germline CDR1 and CDR2 sequences are SGHKS and YYEKEE (reference sequence). The CDR3 reads CASSNPQGARETQYF. The CDR3 DNA follows: TGTGCCAGCAGCAACCCACAGGGGGCGCGGGAGACCCAGTACTTC. The complete variable domain, with remaining parts taken from reference TRBV5-5 and TRBJ2-5, reads DAGVTQSPTHLIKTRGQQVTLRCSPISGHKSVSWYQQVLGQGPQFIFQYYEKEERGRGNFPDRFSARQFPNYSSELNVNALLLGDSALYLCASSNPQGARETQYFGPGTRLLVL.

The rearrangement joins TRBV27 to TRBJ2-4; D not certain. Germline CDR1 is MNHEY and CDR2 is SMNVEV (reference sequence). The V end lost 3 bases, the J end lost 1 base, and 10 bases lay between the germline ends. The CDR3 covers 15 residues. The CDR3 spells CASSFEAFAKNIQYF. For the CDR3, the DNA is TGTGCCAGCAGTTTTGAGGCATTCGCCAAAAACATTCAGTACTTC.

The chain employs TRBV5-1 and TRBJ2-3, with 7 bases that match TRBD1. The CDR3 totals 16 residues. V was clipped by 3 bases and J by 2 bases; unmatched bases: 9. Germline-derived CDR1 and CDR2 are SGHRS and YFSETQ. CDR3 sequence reads: CASSSVSGTVTDTQYF. The CDR3 DNA sequence: TGCGCCAGCAGCTCCGTATCCGGGACAGTCACAGATACGCAGTATTTT.

In this sample, this clone turned up once. This chain links TRBV5-3 with TRBJ1-5, with D perhaps matching TRBD1 (6 bases). TRBV5-3 is an ORF, and what it does is uncertain. The CDR3 has 16 amino acids. Trimming shortened V by 4 bases and J by 6 bases, and 20 bases separated the two germline ends. The CDR3 spells CARSKDRIYLGQPQHF. The CDR3 DNA sequence: TGTGCCAGAAGCAAAGACAGGATTTATTTAGGTCAGCCCCAGCATTTT.

CDR3 protein: CASSLVRGDTQYF. CDR3 sequence (DNA): TGTGCCAGCAGCTTAGTAAGGGGGGATACGCAGTATTTT. The chain is built from TRBV7-2 and TRBJ2-3; tentatively, D is TRBD1 (6 bases). The length of the CDR3 is 13 residues. V was shortened by 1 base and J by 6 bases, with 8 bases between the two germline ends. Germline V gene lookup returns CDR1 SGHTA and CDR2 FQGNSA. The whole variable domain, remainder taken from reference TRBV7-2 and TRBJ2-3, is GAGVSQSPSNKVTEKGKDVELRCDPISGHTALYWYRQSLGQGLEFLIYFQGNSAPDKSGLPSDRFSAERTGGSVSTLTIQRTQQEDSAVYLCASSLVRGDTQYFGPGTRLTVL.

V and J are TRBV4-3 and TRBJ2-3; D is undetermined. The CDR3 is 12 amino acids. Trimming removed 4 bases at V and 1 base at J, with 3 bases between. Germline V gene data show CDR1 as LGHNA and CDR2 as YSLEER. CDR3 bases: TGCGCCAGCAGCCTAGGCACAGATACGCAGTATTTT. It is translated as CASSLGTDTQYF.

The chain is built from TRBV7-3 and TRBJ2-1; no clear D. The CDR3 consists of 13 residues. Trimming stripped 1 base from V and 6 bases from J, with 7 bases between. Germline assignment: CDR1 SGHTA and CDR2 FQGTGA. The CDR3 is CASSLNELNEQFF. In DNA, the CDR3 is TGTGCCAGCAGCTTAAACGAACTCAATGAGCAGTTCTTC.

Concerning this clone: The junction differs from germline at one of its ends, possibly a read error. The chain recombines TRBV20-1 with TRBJ1-2; D is ambiguous. Germline loops: CDR1 DFQATT, CDR2 SNEGSKA (reference sequence). This CDR3 is built from 10 residues. In nucleotides, the CDR3 is TGCAGTGCTACAAACAACGAGGCATACTTC. It specifies CSATNNEAYF.

The gene calls are TRBV19 and TRBJ2-2, with D maybe TRBD1 (5 bases). This CDR3 has 15 residues. V lost 3 bases and J lost 3, with 11 bases in between. The germline gives CDR1 LNHDA, CDR2 SQIVND (reference sequence). CDR3: CASSILDTHTGELFF. The CDR3 nucleotides are TGTGCCAGTAGTATCTTGGACACCCACACCGGGGAGCTGTTTTTT.

The V gene is TRBV5-6, the J gene TRBJ2-7; 7 positions match TRBD2. CDR1 and CDR2 from the germline V gene are SGHDT and YYEEEE. This CDR3 is built from 14 residues. With 4 bases clipped from V and 3 bases from J, the junction kept 7 bases outside the gene matches. The CDR3 region has the DNA TGTGCCAGCAGCGGGACTAACTTATTCTACGAGCAGTACTTC. This gives the protein CASSGTNLFYEQYF. The complete variable domain, with remaining parts taken from reference TRBV5-6 and TRBJ2-7, reads DAGVTQSPTHLIKTRGQQVTLRCSPKSGHDTVSWYQQALGQGPQFIFQYYEEEERQRGNFPDRFSGHQFPNYSSELNVNALLLGDSALYLCASSGTNLFYEQYFGPGTRLTVT.

This clone was found a few times. The chain carries TRBV13 and TRBJ1-1, with 9 bases matching TRBD1. The germline CDR1 and CDR2 sequences are PRHDT and FYEKMQ (reference sequence). V lost 5 bases and J lost 5; bases outside the gene matches: 3. This CDR3 has 13 amino acids. CDR3 bases: TGTGCCAGCAGCCAAGACAGGGGGACTGAAGCTTTCTTT. Amino acid sequence: CASSQDRGTEAFF.

This clone has a single count. The chain combines TRBV10-3 with TRBJ1-5; TRBD1 agrees at 7 bases. The CDR3 length is 15 residues. V trimming: 2 bases; J trimming: 5 bases; junction bases outside the gene matches: 6. Per germline, CDR1 ENHRY and CDR2 SYGVKD. CDR3 sequence (DNA): TGTGCCATCAGTGAGACGACAGGGAAGGATCAGCCCCAGCATTTT. Translated, it gives CAISETTGKDQPQHF.

With respect to this clone: A junction end diverges from the germline sequence, so it may reflect a read error. The CDR3 here is CASSVGGTGNTIYF. The CDR3 nucleotides read TGTGCCAGCAGTGTAGGGGGCACTGGAAACACCATATATTTT. The genes are TRBV9 and TRBJ1-3, with TRBD1 matching over 7 bases. The germline V gene encodes CDR1 SGDLS and CDR2 YYNGEE. The CDR3 loop spans 14 amino acids.

This clone has just one count. The chain recombines TRBV30 with TRBJ1-2; D gene uncertain. Trimming took off 3 bases at V and 5 bases at J, with 16 bases between the two ends. The CDR3 length is 14 residues. Germline V gene lookup returns CDR1 GTSNPN and CDR2 SVGIG (reference sequence). The CDR3 protein is CAWRSAGVWYGYTF. The DNA for the CDR3 is TGTGCCTGGAGATCTGCGGGAGTTTGGTATGGCTACACCTTC.

The chain is built from TRBV9 and TRBJ1-5, with D possibly TRBD1 on 5 matching bases. The CDR3 runs 15 residues. The V and J ends lost 4 bases and 2 bases respectively, with 13 bases between them. Germline V gene lookup returns CDR1 SGDLS and CDR2 YYNGEE. The CDR3 DNA sequence: TGTGCCAGCAGCTCTCACGGGACTGGCAATCAGCCCCAGCATTTT. Translated: CASSSHGTGNQPQHF.

The chain uses TRBV7-3 and TRBJ2-1; 7 bases fit TRBD2. Per the germline V gene, CDR1 is SGHTA and CDR2 is FQGTGA. The length of the CDR3 is 14 residues. The J segment lost 7 bases and the V segment lost 2 bases, leaving 5 bases of the junction unmatched. CDR3 in amino acids: CASSLQPSGNEQFF. DNA of the CDR3: TGTGCCAGCAGCTTACAGCCTAGCGGAAATGAGCAGTTCTTC.